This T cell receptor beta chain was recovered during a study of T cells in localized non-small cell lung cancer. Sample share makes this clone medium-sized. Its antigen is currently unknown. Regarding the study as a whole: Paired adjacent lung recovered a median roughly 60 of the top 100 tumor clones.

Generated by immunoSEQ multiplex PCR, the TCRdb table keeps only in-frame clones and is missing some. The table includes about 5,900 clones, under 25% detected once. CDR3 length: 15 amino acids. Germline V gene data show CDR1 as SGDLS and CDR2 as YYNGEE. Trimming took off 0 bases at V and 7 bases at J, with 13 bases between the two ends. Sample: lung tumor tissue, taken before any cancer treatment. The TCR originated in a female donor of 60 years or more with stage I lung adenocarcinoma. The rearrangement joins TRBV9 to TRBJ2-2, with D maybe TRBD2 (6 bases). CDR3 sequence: CASSVAVGGNGELFF. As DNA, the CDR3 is TGTGCCAGCAGCGTAGCTGTTGGGGGGAACGGGGAGCTGTTTTTT. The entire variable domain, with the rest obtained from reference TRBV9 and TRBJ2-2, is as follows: DSGVTQTPKHLITATGQRVTLRCSPRSGDLSVYWYQQSLDQGLQFLIQYYNGEERAKGNILERFSAQQFPDLHSELNLSSLELGDSALYFCASSVAVGGNGELFFGEGSRLTVL.